These 18 T cell receptor beta chains share one sample of origin, sequenced in a study of blood T cell repertoires in COVID-19 (TCRdb year 2020). Libraries were built with the immunoSEQ multiplex PCR assay. TCRdb retrieved this table from immuneACCESS and kept in-frame rearrangements only. Not all clones are present; in checked studies, unresolved V genes account for under half, and no reason is known for the remainder. This sample has approximately 230,000 clones in its table, and around 83% of those were observed once. The ten largest account for approximately 5.9% of the sample. Sequencing was performed on peripheral blood. Source of these receptors: a man at least 80 years old with acute or convalescent COVID-19.

The chain employs TRBV27 and TRBJ2-1; 7 bases line up with TRBD2. V gave up 3 bases and J gave up 7 bases; unmatched junction bases: 9. Per the germline V gene, CDR1 is MNHEY and CDR2 is SMNVEV (reference sequence). The CDR3 length is 15 residues. CDR3 protein: CASSFGASGMNEQFF. The CDR3 coding sequence is TGTGCCAGCAGTTTTGGTGCAAGCGGGATGAATGAGCAGTTCTTC.

This clone showed up just once. The V gene is TRBV10-3, the J gene TRBJ1-2; D call uncertain. Germline V gives CDR1 ENHRY, CDR2 SYGVKD. Trimming cost V 0 bases and J 2 bases, with 7 bases left between them. The length of the CDR3 is 14 residues. As DNA, the CDR3 is TGTGCCATCAGTGAGTCGTTTGAGAACTATGGCTACACCTTC. This codes for CAISESFENYGYTF.

CDR3 DNA: TGTGCCTGGCGAGGTTCAAGTAACTCTGAAGCTTTCTTT. Amino acids: CAWRGSSNSEAFF. The chain has TRBV30 and TRBJ1-1; D is uncertain. The V end lost 5 bases, the J end lost 6 bases, and 16 bases lay between the germline ends. Germline V lookup: CDR1 GTSNPN, CDR2 SVGIG (reference sequence). The CDR3 sequence is 13 residues long.

The chain links TRBV19 to TRBJ2-7; the match to TRBD2 covers 7 bases. The CDR3 spans 17 residues. The ends lost 1 base at V and 0 bases at J; junction bases unmatched: 9. Per the germline V gene, CDR1 is LNHDA and CDR2 is SQIVND (reference sequence). This CDR3 reads CASSIAAGTTFSYEQYF. CDR3 sequence (DNA): TGTGCCAGTAGTATAGCCGCCGGGACTACCTTCTCCTACGAGCAGTACTTC.

This clone was seen once. The chain combines TRBV6-1 with TRBJ1-1; D not certain. CDR1 is MNHNS and CDR2 is SASEGT in the germline V gene. V was cut by 2 bases and J by 4 bases, with 11 bases left in between. The CDR3 consists of 14 residues. CDR3 DNA sequence: TGTGCCAGCAGTGAACCAGGAATACTCACTGAAGCTTTCTTT. Translating gives CASSEPGILTEAFF.

This chain uses TRBV7-9 with TRBJ2-7; 9 bases align to TRBD2. The V segment lost 1 base and the J segment 6 bases; nucleotides outside the gene matches: 7. The CDR3 is 15 amino acids. Looked up from germline, CDR1 is SEHNR and CDR2 is FQNEAQ (reference sequence). The CDR3 nucleotides read TGTGCCAGCAGCTTAGGGGCTAGCGGGACGGGCGAGCAGTACTTC. It yields the protein CASSLGASGTGEQYF.

The chain employs TRBV5-1 and TRBJ2-3; no clear D gene. V gave up 1 base and J gave up 0 bases, with 9 bases separating them. Germline V gene data show CDR1 as SGHRS and CDR2 as YFSETQ. CDR3 length equals 15 residues. CDR3: CASSLSQTSTDTQYF. The CDR3 DNA is TGCGCCAGCAGCTTGAGTCAGACTAGCACAGATACGCAGTATTTT.

The chain links TRBV27 to TRBJ1-1; possibly TRBD1 for D (6 bases). This CDR3 region has 15 residues. Germline V gene lookup returns CDR1 MNHEY and CDR2 SMNVEV (reference sequence). V dropped 1 base and J dropped 3 bases, with 12 bases sitting between them. CDR3 region: CASSLYGRGDTEAFF. In nucleotides, the CDR3 is TGTGCCAGCAGTTTATATGGCAGGGGAGACACTGAAGCTTTCTTT.

The chain uses TRBV5-6 and TRBJ2-1, with 7 bases aligning to TRBD2. V dropped 2 bases and J dropped 7; count of bases not matched to a gene: 12. CDR3 length: 16 amino acids. Germline loops: CDR1 SGHDT, CDR2 YYEEEE. As DNA, the CDR3 is TGTGCCAGCAGCTTAGGACGGGGACTACTGGATAATGAGCAGTTCTTC. It codes for CASSLGRGLLDNEQFF.

The rearrangement links TRBV20-1 to TRBJ1-2; D unresolved. The V gene lost 5 bases and the J gene lost 7 bases, with 11 bases spanning the gap. This CDR3 has 11 amino acids. The germline V gene has CDR1 DFQATT and CDR2 SNEGSKA (reference sequence). Written as DNA, the CDR3 is TGCAGTGCTGTCCGGGGATCTGGCTACACCTTC. Residues: CSAVRGSGYTF.

The CDR3 DNA follows: TGTGCCAGCCGAGCGGGAGGGCGCGACAATGAGCAGTTCTTC. Amino acids: CASRAGGRDNEQFF. The chain is built from TRBV11-3 and TRBJ2-1, with 10 bases matching TRBD2. Germline lookup yields CDR1 SGHNT and CDR2 YENEEA. This CDR3 is built from 14 residues. V was pared by 8 bases and J by 5 bases, with 6 bases of the junction left unmatched. The full variable domain, rest sourced from reference TRBV11-3 and TRBJ2-1, is EAGVVQSPRYKIIEKKQPVAFWCNPISGHNTLYWYLQNLGQGPELLIRYENEEAVDDSQLPKDRFSAERLKGVDSTLKIQPAELGDSAVYLCASRAGGRDNEQFFGPGTRLTVL.

The chain links TRBV2 to TRBJ2-7, with TRBD1 matching over 7 bases. V shed 6 bases and J 2 bases; nucleotides not matched to a gene: 7. This CDR3 has 14 amino acids. Germline loops: CDR1 SNHLY, CDR2 FYNNEI. CDR3 nucleotide sequence: TGTGCCAGCAGAGGGACAGCTTTGACCTACGAGCAGTACTTC. The encoded protein is CASRGTALTYEQYF.

This clone was seen a few times. The V call is TRBV30, the J call TRBJ1-1; D gene unclear. V lost 0 bases and J 0 bases, leaving 5 bases between the germline ends. Germline CDR1 reads GTSNPN; CDR2 reads SVGIG (reference sequence). The CDR3 runs 13 residues. CDR3 in amino acids: CAWSVRVNTEAFF. The CDR3 DNA is TGTGCCTGGAGTGTCCGGGTGAACACTGAAGCTTTCTTT. The whole variable domain, remainder taken from reference TRBV30 and TRBJ1-1, is SQTIHQWPATLVQPVGSPLSLECTVEGTSNPNLYWYRQAAGRGLQLLFYSVGIGQISSEVPQNLSASRPQDRQFILSSKKLLLSDSGFYLCAWSVRVNTEAFFGQGTRLTVV.

Only one count was recorded for this clone. The V gene is TRBV5-1, the J gene TRBJ2-1, with D possibly TRBD2 on 5 matching bases. The CDR3 extends over 18 amino acids. Looked up from germline, CDR1 is SGHRS and CDR2 is YFSETQ. Trimming stripped 4 bases from V and 0 bases from J, with 20 bases between. The CDR3 nucleotides are TGCGCCAGCAGCCCGAACTATAGCGCGAAGAGCTCCTACAATGAGCAGTTCTTC. Its protein product is CASSPNYSAKSSYNEQFF.

The chain joins TRBV25-1 to TRBJ1-5, with TRBD1 matching 8 bases. The CDR3 covers 16 residues. Germline assignment: CDR1 MGHDK and CDR2 SYGVNS. V shed 4 bases, J shed 7 bases, and the junction held 12 bases outside the gene matches. The CDR3 region is CASSASTGAVGQPQHF. Written as DNA, the CDR3 is TGTGCCAGCAGTGCCTCGACAGGGGCAGTGGGGCAGCCCCAGCATTTT.

V gene TRBV28 combines with J gene TRBJ2-7, with 12 bases fitting TRBD2. The CDR3 extends over 15 amino acids. Trimming removed 7 bases from V and 12 bases from J; junction bases left unmatched: 16. Germline V gene data show CDR1 as MDHEN and CDR2 as SYDVKM. This CDR3 reads CASNGWASGGAERYF. The CDR3 DNA reads TGTGCCAGCAATGGTTGGGCTAGCGGGGGGGCGGAACGGTACTTC.

This clone occurred a few times. The chain links TRBV27 to TRBJ1-6; D gene ambiguous. Germline values: CDR1 MNHEY, CDR2 SMNVEV (reference sequence). V was shortened by 9 bases and J by 0 bases, with 15 bases between the two germline ends. This CDR3 region has 16 residues. The CDR3 nucleotides read TGTGCCAGTTGGGAGGCAGCGTTCTCCTATAATTCACCCCTCCACTTT. Translated, it gives CASWEAAFSYNSPLHF.

This chain joins TRBV11-2 and TRBJ1-4, with 11 positions matching TRBD1. Germline lookup yields CDR1 SGHAT and CDR2 FQNNGV. The CDR3 contains 16 residues. V shed 4 bases and J 7 bases; nucleotides not matched to a gene: 8. CDR3 sequence (DNA): TGTGCCAGCAGCTCTTGGACAGGGGGCCGAAGTGAAAAACTGTTTTTT. Translating it yields CASSSWTGGRSEKLFF.